This record covers a single TCR beta chain. Its antigen remains unidentified. The record originates from a study of spatial heterogeneity in lung cancer. Study context: Available follow-up PBMC samples were sequenced, at a median of roughly two years post-resection. There were, on average, more than ten raw-read appearances for each unique TCR and UMI combination.

Germline CDR1 SGDLS, CDR2 YYNGEE. Trimming took 0 bases from V and 3 from J, leaving 15 bases between them. The CDR3 has 17 amino acids. Time point defined: blood at routine non-recurrence follow-up after resection. The authors sequenced whole RNA from tumor, nontumor lung or frozen PBMC without sorting. Study-wide findings and caveats: Blood carried ubiquitous expanded tumor TCRs more at resection than follow-up.

Every TCR cDNA molecule bore its own unique molecular identifier. In TCRdb, the 5' RACE reads were re-called with MiXCR into one record per CDR3 protein. The table includes 50,000 to 60,000 distinct CDR3 sequences, about 7.4% detected once. J is TRBJ2-2 and V is TRBV9, with D possibly matching TRBD1 (5 bases). This sample comprised PBMCs, obtained at follow-up. The sequence was collected from a female donor with early-stage non-small cell lung cancer. The CDR3 DNA reads as TGTGCCAGCAGCGTAGAGGCGCAGGGATGGGACACCGGGGAGCTGTTTTTT. It yields the protein CASSVEAQGWDTGELFF.